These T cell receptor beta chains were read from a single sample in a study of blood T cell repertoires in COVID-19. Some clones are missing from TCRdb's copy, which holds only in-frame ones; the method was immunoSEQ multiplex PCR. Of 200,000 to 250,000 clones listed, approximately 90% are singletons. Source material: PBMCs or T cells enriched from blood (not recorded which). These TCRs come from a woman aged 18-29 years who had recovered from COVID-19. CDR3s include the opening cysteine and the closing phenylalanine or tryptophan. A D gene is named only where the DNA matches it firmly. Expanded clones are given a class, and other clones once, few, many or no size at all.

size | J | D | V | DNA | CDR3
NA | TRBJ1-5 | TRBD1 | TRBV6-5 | TGTGCCAGCAGTTTAACAGGGGGTAGCAATCAGCCCCAGCATTTT | CASSLTGGSNQPQHF
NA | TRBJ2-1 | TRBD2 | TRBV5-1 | TGCGCCAGCAGCTTCACTAGCGGGCCAGGGGCCAATGAGCAGTTCTTC | CASSFTSGPGANEQFF
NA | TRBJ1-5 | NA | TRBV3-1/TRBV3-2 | TGTGCCAGCAGCCCCACCGGGACAAGCAATAGCAATCAGCCCCAGCATTTT | CASSPTGTSNSNQPQHF
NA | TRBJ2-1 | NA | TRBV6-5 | TGTGCCAGCTCCCTGAGCTCCTACAATGAGCAGTTCTTC | CASSLSSYNEQFF
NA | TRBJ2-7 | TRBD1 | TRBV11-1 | TGTGCCAGCAGCTTAGGGGACAGGGGGCCGTACGAGCAGTACTTC | CASSLGDRGPYEQYF
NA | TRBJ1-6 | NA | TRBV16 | TGTGCCAGCAGGCTACAGGGTGCACCCCTCCACTTT | CASRLQGAPLHF
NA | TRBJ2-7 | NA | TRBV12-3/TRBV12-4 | TGTGCCAGCAGTTTGAACTCCGGCGAGCAGTACTTC | CASSLNSGEQYF
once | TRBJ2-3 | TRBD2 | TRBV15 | TGTGCCACCAGATGGGGACTAGCGGGGGACACAGATACGCAGTATTTT | CATRWGLAGDTDTQYF
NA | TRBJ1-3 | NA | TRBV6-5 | TGTGCCAGCTACAGGGGAAACACCATATATTTT | CASYRGNTIYF
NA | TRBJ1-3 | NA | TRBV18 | TGTGCCAGCTCACCAGAAGGGGGTTACTCTGGAAACACCATATATTTT | CASSPEGGYSGNTIYF
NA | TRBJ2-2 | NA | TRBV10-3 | TGTGCCATCAGTGAGTCTAGCAACACCGGGGAGCTGTTTTTT | CAISESSNTGELFF
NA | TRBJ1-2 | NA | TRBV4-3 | TGCGCCAGCAGCCACGCGGAGGGGTTAGGGGCGACGACGGACCACTATGGCTACACCTTC | CASSHAEGLGATTDHYGYTF
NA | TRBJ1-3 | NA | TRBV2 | TGTGCCAGCAGTGAAGCAGGAGGGACTGGAAACACCATATATTTT | CASSEAGGTGNTIYF
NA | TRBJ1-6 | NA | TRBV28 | TGTGCCAGCAGTTTAGGGGCCGTTGGTTCACCCCTCCACTTT | CASSLGAVGSPLHF
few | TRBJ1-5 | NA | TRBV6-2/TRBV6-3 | TGTGCCAGCAACCCGCAGGGACACAGCCAGCCCCAGCATTTT | CASNPQGHSQPQHF
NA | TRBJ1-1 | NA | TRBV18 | TGTGCCAGCTCACCACGACAGGAGTCCGCCACTGAAGCTTTCTTT | CASSPRQESATEAFF
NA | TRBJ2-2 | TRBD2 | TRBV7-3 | TGTGCCAGCAGACTAGCGGGGGGACTATCGAACACCGGGGAGCTGTTTTTT | CASRLAGGLSNTGELFF
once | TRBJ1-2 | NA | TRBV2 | TGTGCCAGCAGACGGGGTTATGCTGGCTACACCTTC | CASRRGYAGYTF
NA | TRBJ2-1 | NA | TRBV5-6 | TGTGCCAGCAGGGGTCTCGGCCCCAGGGACAATGAGCAGTTCTTC | CASRGLGPRDNEQFF
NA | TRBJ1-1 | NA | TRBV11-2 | TGTGCCAGCAGCTTATTACGAGCGAACACTGAAGCTTTCTTT | CASSLLRANTEAFF
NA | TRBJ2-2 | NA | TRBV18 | TGTGCCAGCTCAGGGCTGGAAATGGACACCGGGGAGCTGTTTTTT | CASSGLEMDTGELFF
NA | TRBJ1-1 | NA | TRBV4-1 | TGCGCCAGCAGCCAAGATGTTTTGAGGAATCGTGCTTTCTTT | CASSQDVLRNRAFF
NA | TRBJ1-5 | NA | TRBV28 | TGTGCCAGCAGTTTATTAGGAGGGGGCAATCAGCCCCAGCATTTT | CASSLLGGGNQPQHF
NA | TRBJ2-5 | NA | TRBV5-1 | TGCGCCAGCAGCCTAGGTGGATCCGAAGGGACCCAGTACTTC | CASSLGGSEGTQYF
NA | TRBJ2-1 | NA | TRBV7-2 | TGTGCCAGCAGCTCCCCGTTTGACGGGGGTATCCCAAATGAGCAGTTCTTC | CASSSPFDGGIPNEQFF
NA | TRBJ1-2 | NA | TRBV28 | TGTGCCAGCAGTTCCGGACAGCTGATCTACACCTTC | CASSSGQLIYTF
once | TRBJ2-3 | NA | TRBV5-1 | TGCGCCAGCAGCGCCGGGACACCTGCGGATACGCAGTATTTT | CASSAGTPADTQYF
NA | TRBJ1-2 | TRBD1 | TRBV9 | TGTGCCAGCAGCCCCCTACCGGGACAGGGGGCCAATGGCTACACCTTC | CASSPLPGQGANGYTF
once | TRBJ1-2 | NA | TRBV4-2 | TGTGCCAGCAGCCAAGAACTCCTTAGCCCCTATGGCTACACCTTC | CASSQELLSPYGYTF
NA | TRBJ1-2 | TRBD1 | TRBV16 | TGTGCCAGCAGCCAAGGGACAGCCTATGGCTACACCTTC | CASSQGTAYGYTF
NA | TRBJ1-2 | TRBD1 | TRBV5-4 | TGTGCCAGCAGCTCACCATTAGACCAGACAGGGAATGGCTACACCTTC | CASSSPLDQTGNGYTF
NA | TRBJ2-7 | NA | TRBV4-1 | TGCGCCAGCAGCCAAGACGGGCGGGACTACGAGCAGTACTTC | CASSQDGRDYEQYF
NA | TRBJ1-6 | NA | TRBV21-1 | TGTGCCAGCAGCAAAACGAGATATAATTCACCCCTCCACTTT | CASSKTRYNSPLHF
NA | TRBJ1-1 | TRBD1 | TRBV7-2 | TGTGCCAGCAGCTTTACCGGGACAGGGACGTTTTTGACTGAAGCTTTCTTT | CASSFTGTGTFLTEAFF
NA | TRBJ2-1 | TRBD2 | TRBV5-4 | TGTGCCAGCAGCCCGGGACTAGCGGGAGGCCCGCACTCCTACAATGAGCAGTTCTTC | CASSPGLAGGPHSYNEQFF
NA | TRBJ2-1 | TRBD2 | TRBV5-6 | TGTGCCAGCAGCTTCGGGCTAGCGGGACACAATGAGCAGTTCTTC | CASSFGLAGHNEQFF
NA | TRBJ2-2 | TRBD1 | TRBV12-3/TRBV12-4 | TGTGCCGGACAGGGGTCGAACACCGGGGAGCTGTTTTTT | CAGQGSNTGELFF
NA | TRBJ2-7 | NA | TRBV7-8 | TGTGCCAGCAGCGGTGGGGGAGGGGGCTCCTACGAGCAGTACTTC | CASSGGGGGSYEQYF
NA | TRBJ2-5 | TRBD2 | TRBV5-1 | TGCGCCAGCAGAGTAGGACTAGGTCAAGAGACCCAGTACTTC | CASRVGLGQETQYF
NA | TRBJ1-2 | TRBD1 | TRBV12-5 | TGTGCTAGTGGTCCGGGACAGGGGGCTGTGTACTATGGCTACACCTTC | CASGPGQGAVYYGYTF
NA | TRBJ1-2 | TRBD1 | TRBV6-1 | TGTGCCAGCAGTGAGGACAGGCGATCGGGCTACACCTTC | CASSEDRRSGYTF
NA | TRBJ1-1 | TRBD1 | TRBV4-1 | TGCGCCAGCAGCCACACAGGGGCTCGGGGGACTGAAGCTTTCTTT | CASSHTGARGTEAFF
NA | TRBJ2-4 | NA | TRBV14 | TGTGCCAGCAGCCAAGGCGATAACGTAGCCAAAAACATTCAGTACTTC | CASSQGDNVAKNIQYF
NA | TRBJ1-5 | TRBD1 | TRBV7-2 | TGTGCCAGCAGCTTAGACAGGGGAGTGGGTCAGCCCCAGCATTTT | CASSLDRGVGQPQHF
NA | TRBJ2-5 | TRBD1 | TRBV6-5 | TGTGCCAGCAGTTACGGGACAGGGCGGGGAGAGACCCAGTACTTC | CASSYGTGRGETQYF
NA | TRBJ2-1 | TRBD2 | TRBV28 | TGTGCCAGCAGTCCTCCCCGGACTAGCGGGAGGGCCGGGAATGAGCAGTTCTTC | CASSPPRTSGRAGNEQFF
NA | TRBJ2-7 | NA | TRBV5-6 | TGTGCCAGCAGCTTGGAGGCAGGGAACTCTGGCGAGCAGTACTTC | CASSLEAGNSGEQYF
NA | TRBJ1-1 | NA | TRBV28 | TGTGCCAGCAGCGCCAACGGGGGGTACACTGAAGCTTTCTTT | CASSANGGYTEAFF
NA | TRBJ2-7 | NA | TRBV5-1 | TGCGCCAGCAGCCCGGAGGGGCGGATACCCTACGAGCAGTACTTC | CASSPEGRIPYEQYF
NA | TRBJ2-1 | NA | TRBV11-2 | TGTGCCAGCAGCTTAGGCCTGACATACTACAATGAGCAGTTCTTC | CASSLGLTYYNEQFF
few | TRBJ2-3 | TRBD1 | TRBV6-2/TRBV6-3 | TGTGCCAGCAGCAGGGGGTGGGATACGCAGTATTTT | CASSRGWDTQYF
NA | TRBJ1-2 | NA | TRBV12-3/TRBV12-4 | TGTGCCAGCAGTTCCAGGGGTTATGGCTACACCTTC | CASSSRGYGYTF
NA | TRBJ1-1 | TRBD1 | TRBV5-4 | TGTGCCAGCAGCTTAGGGACAGGGTACGCTGAAGCTTTCTTT | CASSLGTGYAEAFF
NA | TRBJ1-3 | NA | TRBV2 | TGTGCCAGCAGGGCAGGGGTTGCTGGAAACACCATATATTTT | CASRAGVAGNTIYF